The next 32 T cell receptor beta chains were all read from a single sample in a study of shared clonotypes between healthy human individuals. Sequenced by immunoSEQ multiplex PCR; TCRdb stores in-frame clones only, minus some. The sample holds millions of clones; just over 90% are singletons and the top ten take 0.39%. The sequenced sample was naive CD4+ T cells from PBMCs. Regarding subset: CD45RA+ positively selected. The receptors were sampled from a man in his late teens or twenties in good health. Some clones in this sample may be carry-over from other donors' samples.

The chain combines TRBV10-1 with TRBJ2-6; no firm D call. The V and J ends lost 4 bases and 1 base respectively, with 8 bases between them. The CDR3 contains 15 residues. From germline, CDR1 is WNHNN and CDR2 SYGVQD (reference sequence). The CDR3 loop reads CASSATTSGANVLTF. The CDR3 region has the DNA TGCGCCAGCAGTGCAACCACTTCTGGGGCCAACGTCCTGACTTTC.

CDR3 sequence (DNA): TGTGCCAGCAGGGGACCAGGGAACACTGAAGCTTTCTTT. Its translation is CASRGPGNTEAFF. The chain carries TRBV6-6 and TRBJ1-1; a possible D gene is TRBD1 (5 bases). The CDR3 is 13 residues long. V dropped 6 bases and J dropped 1 base, with 9 bases sitting between them. Germline CDR1 MNHNY, CDR2 SVGAGI (reference sequence).

The chain has TRBV28 and TRBJ2-1; TRBD2 aligns across 8 bases. J gave up 6 bases and V 4 bases, and 8 bases lay outside the gene matches. Germline V gives CDR1 MDHEN, CDR2 SYDVKM. The CDR3 consists of 15 residues. CDR3 coding DNA: TGTGCCAGCAGTTCCCCGGGACTAGTAATCAATGAGCAGTTCTTC. It encodes CASSSPGLVINEQFF.

This chain connects TRBV29-1 to TRBJ2-7; D is tentatively TRBD1 or TRBD2 (5 bases each). CDR3 length equals 14 residues. V lost 5 bases, J lost 1 base, and 15 bases lay in between. Per the germline V gene, CDR1 is SQVTM and CDR2 is ANQGSEA. The DNA of the CDR3 is TGCAGCGTTCGTCGGGACGGAGTATCCTACGAGCAGTACTTC. Translating it yields CSVRRDGVSYEQYF.

The CDR3 here is CASSQDPLSNQPQHF. CDR3 nucleotide sequence: TGCGCCAGCAGCCAAGATCCACTTAGCAATCAGCCCCAGCATTTT. The chain couples TRBV4-1 to TRBJ1-5; D call uncertain. The V gene lost 0 bases and the J gene lost 0 bases, with 6 bases spanning the gap. This CDR3 has 15 amino acids. CDR1 MGHRA and CDR2 YSYEKL come from the germline V gene.

CDR3 in DNA: TGTGCCAGCAGTTTTCGGGGTAAAGGAAACACCATATATTTT. It is translated as CASSFRGKGNTIYF. This chain links TRBV28 with TRBJ1-3; no clear D gene. The germline V and J ends were trimmed by 3 bases and 4 bases, with 10 bases remaining between them. The CDR3 sequence is 14 residues long. CDR1 and CDR2 from the germline V gene are MDHEN and SYDVKM.

The chain uses TRBV7-3 and TRBJ2-1; 10 bases are shared with TRBD1. The V and J ends lost 3 bases and 8 bases, in that order; junction bases with no gene match: 4. Germline loops: CDR1 SGHTA, CDR2 FQGTGA. This CDR3 is 14 amino acids long. This CDR3 is CASSLGQGSDEQFF. Written as DNA, the CDR3 is TGTGCCAGCAGCTTGGGACAGGGGAGTGATGAGCAGTTCTTC.

This clone is a singleton in its sample. The chain joins TRBV18 to TRBJ2-5, with D possibly TRBD1 on 6 matching bases. Germline values: CDR1 KGHSH, CDR2 LQKENI. The CDR3 loop spans 17 amino acids. The V and J ends lost 3 bases and 2 bases respectively, with 19 bases between them. CDR3 protein: CASSPTTGAGLQETQYF. The DNA for the CDR3 is TGTGCCAGCTCACCCACGACAGGCGCGGGTTTACAAGAGACCCAGTACTTC.

The chain combines TRBV14 with TRBJ2-1; 11 bases agree with TRBD2. Germline CDR1 SGHDN, CDR2 FVKESK. The CDR3 runs 16 residues. J lost 5 bases, V lost 4 bases, and 7 bases had no gene match. CDR3 in DNA: TGTGCCAGCAGCCCTGGGACTAGCGGATACGACAATGAGCAGTTCTTC. Translation gives CASSPGTSGYDNEQFF. The whole variable domain, filled in from reference TRBV14 and TRBJ2-1, reads EAGVTQFPSHSVIEKGQTVTLRCDPISGHDNLYWYRRVMGKEIKFLLHFVKESKQDESGMPNNRFLAERTGGTYSTLKVQPAELEDSGVYFCASSPGTSGYDNEQFFGPGTRLTVL.

The chain has TRBV15 and TRBJ2-7, with D possibly called TRBD1 or TRBD2 (5 bases each). The CDR3 contains 14 residues. V gave up 5 bases and J gave up 4 bases, with 15 bases separating them. The germline CDR1 and CDR2 sequences are LNHNV and YYDKDF (reference sequence). In nucleotides, the CDR3 is TGTGCCACCAGCTCCTTCAGGGAGCGGTACGAGCAGTACTTC. This codes for CATSSFRERYEQYF.

The chain links TRBV5-1 to TRBJ2-1, with D possibly being TRBD1 (6 bases). Germline CDR1 and CDR2: SGHRS and YFSETQ. V lost 4 bases and J 10 bases, leaving 24 bases between the germline ends. This CDR3 is built from 16 residues. This chain's CDR3 is CASSALDRSPLEEQFF. In DNA, the CDR3 is TGCGCCAGCAGCGCCCTCGACAGGAGCCCTCTAGAAGAGCAGTTCTTC.

CDR3 sequence: CASSLGGRRPYEQYF. The CDR3 DNA sequence: TGCGCCAGCAGCTTGGGGGGCAGGCGGCCCTACGAGCAGTACTTC. The chain links TRBV5-1 to TRBJ2-7; D might be TRBD1 (5 bases). The V gene lost 0 bases and the J gene lost 2 bases, with 12 bases spanning the gap. Looked up from germline, CDR1 is SGHRS and CDR2 is YFSETQ. CDR3 length: 15 residues.

The chain uses TRBV4-1 and TRBJ1-2; D is possibly TRBD1 (5 bases). The germline V gene has CDR1 MGHRA and CDR2 YSYEKL. CDR3 length equals 16 residues. Trimming took 3 bases from V and 1 from J, leaving 15 bases between them. The CDR3 DNA follows: TGCGCCAGCAGCCAGGGGCGGACCTTGGGTAACTATGGCTACACCTTC. It translates to CASSQGRTLGNYGYTF.

The gene calls are TRBV4-1 and TRBJ2-1; TRBD2 matches 8 bases. This CDR3 comprises 15 residues. Germline V CDR1 and CDR2: MGHRA, YSYEKL. Trimming cost V 2 bases and J 6 bases; bases outside gene matches: 6. The CDR3 loop reads CASSQTGLAGNEQFF. CDR3 sequence (DNA): TGCGCCAGCAGCCAAACGGGCCTAGCGGGCAATGAGCAGTTCTTC.

The rearrangement links TRBV28 to TRBJ2-3, with a weak D call TRBD2 (5 bases). The germline V and J ends were trimmed by 2 bases and 6 bases, with 9 bases remaining between them. Germline lookup yields CDR1 MDHEN and CDR2 SYDVKM. The CDR3 loop spans 13 amino acids. This CDR3 reads CASSLTGMDTQYF. In DNA form, the CDR3 reads TGTGCCAGCAGTTTAACCGGGATGGATACGCAGTATTTT.

This chain connects TRBV28 to TRBJ1-2; D possibly corresponds to TRBD1 (6 bases). Looked up from germline, CDR1 is MDHEN and CDR2 is SYDVKM. There are 16 residues in the CDR3. The germline V and J ends were trimmed by 6 bases and 0 bases, with 17 bases remaining between them. The DNA for the CDR3 is TGTGCCAGCAGCCGAATTGGGGGGCCTACTAACTATGGCTACACCTTC. Translated, it gives CASSRIGGPTNYGYTF.

This CDR3 is CASTTTWNTEAFF. CDR3 nucleotide sequence: TGTGCCAGTACCACCACGTGGAACACTGAAGCTTTCTTT. The rearrangement joins TRBV19 to TRBJ1-1; unclear D gene. V was pared by 7 bases and J by 1 base, with 10 bases between. The CDR3 spans 13 residues. Germline assignment: CDR1 LNHDA and CDR2 SQIVND (reference sequence).

The chain is built from TRBV27 and TRBJ2-1; possibly TRBD1 or TRBD2 for D (6 bases each). There are 15 residues in the CDR3. Germline V CDR1 and CDR2: MNHEY, SMNVEV (reference sequence). V gave up 7 bases and J gave up 3 bases, with 16 bases separating them. CDR3: CASTISGANYNEQFF. The CDR3 DNA reads TGTGCCAGCACCATCTCGGGGGCCAACTACAATGAGCAGTTCTTC.

About this clone: Additional DNA sequences in this sample encode the identical CDR3. The chain carries TRBV5-4 and TRBJ2-3, with D possibly TRBD2 on 6 matching bases. V dropped 7 bases and J dropped 0 bases, with 9 bases sitting between them. Germline V gene sequence: CDR1 SGHNT, CDR2 YYREEE (reference sequence). The CDR3 is 13 residues long. For the CDR3, the DNA is TGTGCCAGCCAAGGGACTAGCACAGATACGCAGTATTTT. Translating gives CASQGTSTDTQYF.

To note about this clone: This CDR3 is also generated by other DNA sequences in the sample. The V and J genes are TRBV28 and TRBJ1-5; D gene uncertain. The germline V gene encodes CDR1 MDHEN and CDR2 SYDVKM. V was shortened by 3 bases and J by 6 bases, with 6 bases between the two germline ends. The CDR3 is 12 residues long. The CDR3: CASSLLIQPQHF. In nucleotides, the CDR3 is TGTGCCAGCAGTTTGCTCATTCAGCCCCAGCATTTT. Using reference TRBV28 and TRBJ1-5 for the parts outside the CDR3, the full variable domain is DVKVTQSSRYLVKRTGEKVFLECVQDMDHENMFWYRQDPGLGLRLIYFSYDVKMKEKGDIPEGYSVSREKKERFSLILESASTNQTSMYLCASSLLIQPQHFGDGTRLSIL.

The chain links TRBV30 to TRBJ1-4, with 8 bases fitting TRBD1. The V gene end was trimmed by 2 bases and the J gene end by 5 bases; junction bases not matched to a gene: 7. This CDR3 is 15 amino acids long. Germline V lookup: CDR1 GTSNPN, CDR2 SVGIG (reference sequence). CDR3 residues: CAWSKGTGTNEKLFF. The CDR3 DNA follows: TGTGCCTGGAGTAAAGGGACAGGAACAAATGAAAAACTGTTTTTT.

V usage is TRBV7-9 and J usage is TRBJ2-1; perhaps TRBD1 as D (6 bases). The germline gives CDR1 SEHNR, CDR2 FQNEAQ (reference sequence). The germline V and J ends were trimmed by 4 bases and 8 bases, with 21 bases remaining between them. The CDR3 is 16 amino acids. The chain's CDR3 is CASSSTGPDRHHEQFF. The CDR3 bases are TGTGCCAGCAGCTCGACCGGGCCCGACAGGCACCATGAGCAGTTCTTC.

This clone was observed a single time. The chain is built from TRBV9 and TRBJ1-1; 7 nucleotides line up with TRBD1. The CDR3 spans 16 residues. Per germline, CDR1 SGDLS and CDR2 YYNGEE. J gave up 0 bases and V 0 bases, and 5 bases lay outside the gene matches. CDR3 loop: CASSVDRGRMNTEAFF. The CDR3, as DNA: TGTGCCAGCAGCGTAGACAGGGGCCGAATGAACACTGAAGCTTTCTTT.

The CDR3 is CASRRVSNTEAFF. CDR3 coding DNA: TGTGCCAGCAGACGAGTATCGAACACTGAAGCTTTCTTT. The J gene is TRBJ1-1, the V gene TRBV2; D is unresolved. Germline V gives CDR1 SNHLY, CDR2 FYNNEI. V was shortened by 6 bases and J by 1 base, with 9 bases between the two germline ends. There are 13 residues in the CDR3.

This chain uses TRBV28 with TRBJ2-5; D unresolved. CDR1 MDHEN and CDR2 SYDVKM come from the germline V gene. There are 15 residues in the CDR3. Trimming shortened V by 3 bases and J by 0 bases, and 11 bases separated the two germline ends. As DNA, the CDR3 is TGTGCCAGCAGTTTTCCTGGCCAGTACCAAGAGACCCAGTACTTC. Translation gives CASSFPGQYQETQYF.

This clone was recorded once. Here the CDR3 DNA reads TGTGCCAGCAGAAAGGAGAAAATAGTCTCCTATAACACTGAAGCTTTCTTT. This encodes CASRKEKIVSYNTEAFF. The chain combines TRBV2 with TRBJ1-1, with no clear D. Germline CDR1 and CDR2: SNHLY and FYNNEI. V was shortened by 6 bases and J by 2 bases, with 22 bases between the two germline ends. The length of the CDR3 is 17 residues.

V is TRBV7-3 and J is TRBJ2-1; 11 bases align to TRBD2. Germline V gene lookup returns CDR1 SGHTA and CDR2 FQGTGA. The CDR3 has 16 residues. Unmatched junction bases numbered 7, after V lost 2 bases and J lost 7 bases. The CDR3 loop reads CASSLRASGRMNEQFF. DNA of the CDR3: TGTGCCAGCAGCTTACGGGCTAGCGGGAGGATGAATGAGCAGTTCTTC.

This clone showed up just a few times. This chain uses TRBV7-9 with TRBJ2-3, with D hard to call. The CDR3 length is 15 residues. V gave up 5 bases and J gave up 4 bases, with 16 bases separating them. Germline-derived CDR1 and CDR2 are SEHNR and FQNEAQ (reference sequence). As DNA, the CDR3 is TGTGCCAGCAGCAACGGGCTCCTTGGGGCAGATACGCAGTATTTT. Protein: CASSNGLLGADTQYF.

The chain carries TRBV28 and TRBJ2-7; 7 nucleotides align to TRBD1. Unmatched junction bases numbered 9, after V lost 5 bases and J lost 5 bases. The CDR3 is 14 amino acids. Looked up from germline, CDR1 is MDHEN and CDR2 is SYDVKM. For the CDR3, the DNA is TGTGCCAGCAGTACTTACAGGGGTCCCCACGAGCAGTACTTC. Encoded protein: CASSTYRGPHEQYF.

The rearrangement joins TRBV5-1 to TRBJ2-7; either TRBD1 or TRBD2 may fit D (5 bases each). The CDR3 runs to 16 residues. CDR1 and CDR2 from the germline V gene are SGHRS and YFSETQ. Between the trimmed V and J ends, which lost 0 bases and 2 bases, there was a span of 15 bases. The CDR3 DNA is TGCGCCAGCAGCTTGGCCAAAGGGACCCAGCCCTACGAGCAGTACTTC. Translating it yields CASSLAKGTQPYEQYF.

This clone came up once. This sequence joins TRBV25-1 and TRBJ2-1; D possibly corresponds to TRBD1 (7 bases). Germline V gives CDR1 MGHDK, CDR2 SYGVNS. Trimming removed 4 bases at V and 7 bases at J, with 17 bases between. The CDR3 has 15 amino acids. The CDR3 sequence is CASSAAGQSINEQFF. The CDR3 coding sequence is TGTGCCAGCAGTGCGGCGGGACAGAGTATTAATGAGCAGTTCTTC.

Comments on this clone: Additional DNA sequences in this sample encode the identical CDR3. The rearrangement uses TRBV5-1 and TRBJ2-2, with D possibly being TRBD2 (5 bases). V lost 4 bases to trimming and J lost 6 bases, with 10 bases between them. CDR1 is SGHRS, CDR2 YFSETQ, per germline. The CDR3 length is 13 residues. The CDR3 bases are TGCGCCAGCAGCGGAGGATGGGCCGGGGAGCTGTTTTTT. Translating gives CASSGGWAGELFF. The full variable domain, completed using reference TRBV5-1 and TRBJ2-2, is KAGVTQTPRYLIKTRGQQVTLSCSPISGHRSVSWYQQTPGQGLQFLFEYFSETQRNKGNFPGRFSGRQFSNSRSEMNVSTLELGDSALYLCASSGGWAGELFFGEGSRLTVL.